These 21 T cell receptor beta chains were sequenced from one sample in a study of blood T cells in healthy people across ages. The second PCR ran roughly 6 to 11 cycles with a sample-barcoded 5' primer and J-beta primers. MiXCR, run by TCRdb on the 5' RACE reads, gives a single entry per CDR3 protein. The sample carries around 1.5 million distinct CDR3 sequences, roughly 30% recorded once. Input material: blood. The receptor source for this set is a woman aged 25 to 39 in good health.

This clonotype was detected only a few times. The V call is TRBV4-1, the J call TRBJ2-3; perhaps TRBD2 as D (6 bases). V was trimmed by 1 base and J by 4 bases, leaving 15 bases between them. The CDR3 covers 16 residues. CDR1 and CDR2 from the germline V gene are MGHRA and YSYEKL. This CDR3 is CASSQGRQGGADTQYF. The CDR3, as DNA: TGCGCCAGCAGCCAAGGGAGGCAGGGAGGCGCAGATACGCAGTATTTT.

This clonotype was counted a few times. The V call is TRBV9, the J call TRBJ2-7; D remains unclear. Trimming left V 0 bases short and J 2 bases short, with 9 bases between. Germline values: CDR1 SGDLS, CDR2 YYNGEE. This CDR3 region has 14 residues. The CDR3 is CASSVAAVTYEQYF. The CDR3 DNA is TGTGCCAGCAGCGTAGCCGCAGTTACCTACGAGCAGTACTTC.

This clonotype was counted many times. The chain links TRBV7-9 to TRBJ2-7, with 7 bases fitting TRBD1. Germline V lookup: CDR1 SEHNR, CDR2 FQNEAQ (reference sequence). The CDR3 runs to 15 residues. With V trimmed by 4 bases and J by 0 bases, 6 bases remained unmatched. The CDR3 spells CASSSRDSLSYEQYF. CDR3 DNA sequence: TGTGCCAGCAGCTCCCGGGACAGCCTCTCCTACGAGCAGTACTTC.

This clonotype was observed a handful of times. V gene TRBV20-1 combines with J gene TRBJ1-3; D unclear. CDR3 length equals 14 residues. Looked up from germline, CDR1 is DFQATT and CDR2 is SNEGSKA (reference sequence). Between the trimmed V and J ends, which lost 2 bases and 1 base, there was a span of 9 bases. This CDR3 reads CSARRSGSGNTIYF. Written as DNA, the CDR3 is TGCAGTGCTAGAAGGTCTGGGTCTGGAAACACCATATATTTT.

The rearrangement joins TRBV28 to TRBJ2-7; 8 bases fit TRBD2. Trimming at V came to 9 bases and at J to 1 base, leaving 14 bases not matched to a gene. Germline V gene sequence: CDR1 MDHEN, CDR2 SYDVKM. The CDR3 covers 16 residues. CDR3 nucleotide sequence: TGTGCCAGTAGCCCCACCGGGGAGCGGGGGTCCTACGAGCAGTACTTC. Its protein product is CASSPTGERGSYEQYF.

The chain links TRBV20-1 to TRBJ2-7, with D perhaps given as TRBD1 or TRBD2 (5 bases each). Germline loops: CDR1 DFQATT, CDR2 SNEGSKA (reference sequence). The CDR3 is 14 residues long. V lost 5 bases to trimming and J lost 0 bases, with 14 bases between them. CDR3 sequence (DNA): TGCAGTGCTGGGCTGGGACGGATCTCCTACGAGCAGTACTTC. Translating it yields CSAGLGRISYEQYF.

This clonotype was counted a few times. V usage is TRBV5-5 and J usage is TRBJ2-7, with D unresolved. Germline V CDR1 and CDR2: SGHKS, YYEKEE (reference sequence). CDR3 length equals 11 residues. V was trimmed by 6 bases and J by 7 bases, leaving 11 bases between them. CDR3 sequence: CASIALGEQYF. CDR3 nucleotides: TGTGCCAGCATAGCTCTGGGGGAGCAGTACTTC.

The V call is TRBV7-8, the J call TRBJ1-5; possible D gene TRBD1, 5 bases. The CDR3 length is 15 residues. The germline CDR1 and CDR2 sequences are SGHVS and FQNEAQ. Deletions cut 5 bases from V and 6 bases from J, with 17 bases between. This CDR3 reads CASSALWGVGQPQHF. Written as DNA, the CDR3 is TGTGCCAGCAGCGCGCTCTGGGGGGTCGGTCAGCCCCAGCATTTT.

This clonotype was observed many times. This sequence joins TRBV20-1 and TRBJ2-5; 14 bases are a match to TRBD2. There are 14 residues in the CDR3. Germline CDR1 and CDR2: DFQATT and SNEGSKA (reference sequence). The V gene end was trimmed by 3 bases and the J gene end by 3 bases; junction bases not matched to a gene: 0. CDR3 sequence reads: CSARGLAGEETQYF. In DNA form, the CDR3 reads TGCAGTGCTAGGGGACTAGCGGGGGAAGAGACCCAGTACTTC.

The table lists this clonotype with a few counts. The chain recombines TRBV28 with TRBJ2-7; 8 positions agree with TRBD1. The CDR3 loop spans 15 amino acids. The V segment lost 1 base and the J segment 5 bases; nucleotides outside the gene matches: 7. Germline CDR1 is MDHEN and CDR2 is SYDVKM. The CDR3 reads CASSLYGQGTHEQYF. The CDR3 nucleotides read TGTGCCAGCAGTTTATACGGACAGGGCACTCACGAGCAGTACTTC.

The chain is built from TRBV6-1 and TRBJ1-5; D remains ambiguous. Trimming shortened V by 11 bases and J by 8 bases, and 19 bases separated the two germline ends. Germline CDR1 MNHNS, CDR2 SASEGT. The CDR3 totals 13 residues. CDR3 sequence (DNA): TGTGCCGTTCAAGACCCCTTTTATGAGCCCCAGCATTTT. This gives the protein CAVQDPFYEPQHF.

This chain uses TRBV5-5 with TRBJ2-7, with 8 bases that match TRBD1. Germline V gives CDR1 SGHKS, CDR2 YYEKEE (reference sequence). The CDR3 runs to 14 residues. J lost 2 bases, V lost 4 bases, and 5 bases had no gene match. This CDR3 reads CASSTGQVTYEQYV. The CDR3 DNA reads as TGTGCCAGCAGCACGGGACAGGTAACCTACGAGCAGTACGTC.

This clonotype was picked up a small number of times. J is TRBJ1-4 and V is TRBV4-2; possible D gene TRBD1, 5 bases. The germline V gene encodes CDR1 LGHNA and CDR2 YNFKEQ. The CDR3 consists of 13 residues. V was clipped by 0 bases and J by 7 bases, with 6 bases between them. The chain's CDR3 is CASSQEGREKLFF. Here the CDR3 DNA reads TGTGCCAGCAGCCAAGAGGGGCGTGAAAAACTGTTTTTT.

Written as DNA, the CDR3 is TGTGCCAGCTCACCGGAAGAGACAGGCCCGCTGAACTACGAGCAGTACTTC. Translation gives CASSPEETGPLNYEQYF. The chain is built from TRBV18 and TRBJ2-7; perhaps TRBD1 as D (6 bases). The CDR3 has 17 amino acids. Trimming left V 3 bases short and J 3 bases short, with 21 bases between. Germline CDR1 KGHSH, CDR2 LQKENI.

To note about this clonotype: A junction end diverges from the germline sequence, so it may reflect a read error. V and J are TRBV20-1 and TRBJ1-2; possibly TRBD1 for D (5 bases). Germline CDR1 DFQATT, CDR2 SNEGSKA (reference sequence). CDR3 size: 13 residues. The chain's CDR3 is CSTRDRGLEGYTF. The CDR3 DNA reads as TGCAGTACTAGAGACCGGGGCCTCGAAGGCTACACCTTC.

This chain uses TRBV24-1 with TRBJ2-1; 12 nucleotides line up with TRBD2. CDR3 size: 16 residues. V trimming: 2 bases; J trimming: 4 bases; junction bases outside the gene matches: 2. Germline V CDR1 and CDR2: KGHDR, SFDVKD. The CDR3 reads CATSDSSGGDYNEQFF. The CDR3 nucleotides read TGTGCCACCAGTGATTCTAGCGGGGGGGATTACAATGAGCAGTTCTTC.

The chain combines TRBV7-3 with TRBJ2-1; TRBD2 aligns across 14 bases. The CDR3 runs 19 residues. After removal of 5 bases from V and 7 bases from J, the junction contained 16 bases not matched to a gene. Germline CDR1 reads SGHTA; CDR2 reads FQGTGA. The CDR3 loop is CASSPSGTSGGRGRNEQFF. In DNA form, the CDR3 reads TGTGCCAGCAGCCCGAGTGGGACTAGCGGGGGCAGAGGCAGAAATGAGCAGTTCTTC.

The J gene is TRBJ2-1, the V gene TRBV20-1; 8 bases fit TRBD2. Per germline, CDR1 DFQATT and CDR2 SNEGSKA (reference sequence). The CDR3 runs 14 residues. Trimming removed 2 bases from V and 6 bases from J; junction bases left unmatched: 6. CDR3 sequence: CSARSGSTPNEQFF. For the CDR3, the DNA is TGCAGTGCTAGAAGCGGGAGTACCCCCAATGAGCAGTTCTTC.

This chain links TRBV27 with TRBJ2-3, with 9 nucleotides matching TRBD2. Germline CDR1 is MNHEY and CDR2 is SMNVEV (reference sequence). This CDR3 region has 16 residues. V trimming: 1 base; J trimming: 6 bases; junction bases outside the gene matches: 8. CDR3 residues: CASSLLTAGGPDTQYF. CDR3 DNA sequence: TGTGCCAGCAGTTTATTGACGGCGGGAGGGCCCGATACGCAGTATTTT.

This clonotype was seen ten or more times. As DNA, the CDR3 is TGTGCCAGCAGTTCGGCGGGGGGGCCTGGAGAGACCCAGTACTTC. Its translation is CASSSAGGPGETQYF. This chain joins TRBV12-3 or TRBV12-4 and TRBJ2-5; TRBD2 matches 9 bases. V lost 4 bases, J lost 4 bases, and 7 bases stayed unmatched. The CDR3 contains 15 residues.

The chain recombines TRBV12-3 or TRBV12-4 with TRBJ2-7; D is uncertain. The CDR3 sequence is 11 residues long. V shed 5 bases and J shed 7 bases, with 9 bases lying between them. CDR3 region: CASSGLGEQYF. The CDR3 DNA reads TGTGCCAGCAGTGGTTTAGGGGAGCAGTACTTC.